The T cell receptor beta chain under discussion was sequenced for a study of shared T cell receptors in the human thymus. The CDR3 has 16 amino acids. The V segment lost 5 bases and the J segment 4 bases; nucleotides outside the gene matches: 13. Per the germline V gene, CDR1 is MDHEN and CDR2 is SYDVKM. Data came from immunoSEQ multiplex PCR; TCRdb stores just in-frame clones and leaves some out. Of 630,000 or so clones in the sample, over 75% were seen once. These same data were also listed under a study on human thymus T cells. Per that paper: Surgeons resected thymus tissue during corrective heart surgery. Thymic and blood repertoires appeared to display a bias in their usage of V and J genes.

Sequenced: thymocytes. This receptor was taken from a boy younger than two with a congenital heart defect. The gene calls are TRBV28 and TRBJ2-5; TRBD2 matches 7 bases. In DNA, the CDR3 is TGTGCCAGCAGTGAAACGGGACTACAAAAACTAGAGACCCAGTACTTC. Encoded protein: CASSETGLQKLETQYF.